The rows below give T cell receptor beta chains drawn from one sample of a study of radiation and T cells in renal cell carcinoma. Clones were sequenced by immunoSEQ multiplex PCR, and TCRdb holds only the in-frame ones, with some missing. The sample contains about 140,000 clones, around 78% of which appear only once. Sequencing was performed on blood, taken from a patient whose treatment included radiotherapy and nephrectomy. Receptors originate from a woman aged 45 to 65 with renal cell carcinoma. CDR3s include the opening cysteine and the closing phenylalanine or tryptophan. Each record gives: clone size, J gene, D gene, V gene, CDR3 protein, CDR3 DNA. A D gene is named only where the DNA matches it firmly. Not all rows give a size; the values are once, few, many and, for expanded clones, a class.

. TRBJ1-4 . TRBV19 CASSIPGSGEKLFF TGTGCCAGTAGTATACCGGGCAGCGGGGAAAAACTGTTTTTT
. TRBJ1-2 . TRBV6-5 CASSSPRGRVYGYTF TGTGCCAGCAGTTCTCCTCGGGGGCGAGTCTATGGCTACACCTTC
. TRBJ2-3 TRBD2 TRBV28 CASSRRGSTDTQYF TGTGCCAGCAGTCGGCGGGGGAGCACAGATACGCAGTATTTT
. TRBJ1-6 . TRBV11-2 CASSLSGYNSPLHF TGTGCCAGCAGCTTATCGGGCTATAATTCACCCCTCCACTTT
. TRBJ1-1 . TRBV6-5 CASSYSMGNTEAFF TGTGCCAGCAGTTACTCGATGGGGAACACTGAAGCTTTCTTT
. TRBJ1-5 . TRBV30 CATGDQPQHF TGTGCCACTGGAGATCAGCCCCAGCATTTT
once TRBJ2-6 . TRBV4-3 CASSQDSGANVLTF TGCGCCAGCAGCCAAGACTCTGGGGCCAACGTCCTGACTTTC
. TRBJ2-1 TRBD2 TRBV6-5 CASSRAGGPTSEQFF TGTGCCAGCAGCAGAGCGGGAGGGCCTACTTCCGAGCAGTTCTTC
. TRBJ2-3 . TRBV25-1 CASSESTEADTQYF TGTGCCAGCAGTGAATCGACCGAGGCAGATACGCAGTATTTT
. TRBJ1-5 TRBD1 TRBV28 CASSPGTEHQPQHF TGTGCCAGCAGTCCCGGGACAGAGCATCAGCCCCAGCATTTT
once TRBJ2-7 . TRBV15 CATSRDMEGEQYF TGTGCCACCAGCAGAGATATGGAGGGCGAGCAGTACTTC
. TRBJ1-1 . TRBV28 CASPGGEPNTEAFF TGTGCCAGCCCTGGGGGGGAGCCCAACACTGAAGCTTTCTTT
. TRBJ2-7 . TRBV10-3 CAISEVGGPDEQYF TGTGCCATCAGTGAGGTGGGGGGGCCCGACGAGCAGTACTTC
. TRBJ1-3 . TRBV2 CASRQEAGTIYF TGTGCCAGCAGACAGGAGGCGGGGACCATATATTTT
. TRBJ2-3 . TRBV29-1 CSVRDGRDTDTQYF TGCAGCGTCCGGGACGGAAGAGACACAGATACGCAGTATTTT
few TRBJ1-1 TRBD1 TRBV7-2 CASSRQGNTEAFF TGTGCCAGCAGCCGACAGGGGAACACTGAAGCTTTCTTT
. TRBJ2-3 TRBD1 TRBV29-1 CSVDPWDRGDTDTQYF TGCAGCGTTGACCCCTGGGACAGGGGGGACACAGATACGCAGTATTTT
few TRBJ1-6 . TRBV2 CASTGGQVTSPLHF TGTGCCAGCACCGGGGGGCAGGTCACCTCACCCCTCCACTTT
. TRBJ1-3 TRBD1 TRBV7-2 CASSGRDRGNTIYF TGTGCCAGCAGCGGCCGGGACAGGGGTAACACCATATATTTT
. TRBJ1-2 TRBD1 TRBV19 CASSLQGAFGYTF TGTGCCAGTAGTCTACAGGGGGCGTTTGGCTACACCTTC
few TRBJ1-5 . TRBV28 CASSYGGDPGNQPQHF TGTGCCAGCAGTTATGGTGGGGACCCGGGAAATCAGCCCCAGCATTTT
. TRBJ2-3 . TRBV6-6 CASSYSSETDTQYF TGTGCCAGCAGTTACTCTTCCGAAACAGATACGCAGTATTTT
. TRBJ1-2 . TRBV9 CASSVDPSGSYGYTF TGTGCCAGCAGCGTAGATCCTTCGGGTAGCTATGGCTACACCTTC
. TRBJ1-3 . TRBV30 CAWTRESSGNTIYF TGTGCCTGGACCAGGGAATCTTCTGGAAACACCATATATTTT
. TRBJ2-7 . TRBV20-1 CSARSDYEQYF TGCAGTGCTAGATCCGACTACGAGCAGTACTTC
once TRBJ2-6 . TRBV19 CASSIWGKGLRSGANVLTF TGTGCCAGTAGTATATGGGGAAAAGGGTTACGCTCTGGGGCCAACGTCCTGACTTTC
once TRBJ1-2 . TRBV5-6 CASSLPPSNYGYTF TGTGCCAGCAGCTTACCACCATCTAACTATGGCTACACCTTC
. TRBJ2-3 . TRBV27 CASKYTDTQYF TGTGCCAGTAAATACACAGATACGCAGTATTTT
. TRBJ1-1 . TRBV18 CASRQTENTEAFF TGTGCCAGCCGTCAAACAGAGAACACTGAAGCTTTCTTT
. TRBJ1-1 . TRBV2 CASSDFGAAFF TGTGCCAGCAGTGACTTTGGGGCAGCTTTCTTT
. TRBJ2-3 . TRBV7-8 CASSRGFPDTQYF TGTGCCAGCAGCCGCGGGTTCCCAGATACGCAGTATTTT
. TRBJ2-3 TRBD2 TRBV9 CASSVPLAGGSTDTQYF TGTGCCAGCAGCGTACCGTTAGCGGGAGGAAGCACAGATACGCAGTATTTT
. TRBJ1-1 . TRBV5-1 CASSLNSLATEAFF TGCGCCAGCAGCTTAAACAGCCTGGCCACTGAAGCTTTCTTT
. TRBJ1-6 . TRBV25-1 CASSESKVIGSPLHF TGTGCCAGCAGTGAATCAAAAGTAATAGGTTCACCCCTCCACTTT
. TRBJ1-5 . TRBV27 CASSFGRQLPPNQPQHF TGTGCCAGCAGTTTCGGGCGGCAGTTGCCCCCCAATCAGCCCCAGCATTTT
. TRBJ2-1 . TRBV4-2 CASSQESYNEQFF TGTGCCAGCAGCCAAGAAAGCTACAATGAGCAGTTCTTC
. TRBJ1-2 TRBD1 TRBV6-5 CASRDRVSYTF TGTGCCAGCAGAGACAGGGTTAGCTACACCTTC
once TRBJ1-1 . TRBV5-4 CASSLPSGENTEAFF TGTGCCAGCAGCTTGCCCTCGGGAGAGAACACTGAAGCTTTCTTT
. TRBJ2-5 . TRBV10-3 CAISGSGARETQYF TGTGCCATCAGTGGTTCAGGGGCCCGGGAGACCCAGTACTTC
. TRBJ2-1 TRBD1 TRBV18 CASSRDSLFNEQFF TGTGCCAGCTCACGGGACAGCCTTTTCAATGAGCAGTTCTTC
. TRBJ1-2 . TRBV11-3 CASPREFNNYGYTF TGTGCCAGTCCTAGGGAATTTAATAACTATGGCTACACCTTC
. TRBJ1-4 . TRBV19 CATSSGGVWGYEKLFF TGTGCCACTTCCTCTGGAGGGGTTTGGGGGTATGAAAAACTGTTTTTT
. TRBJ2-2 . TRBV29-1 CSGGAANTGELFF TGCAGCGGTGGGGCCGCGAACACCGGGGAGCTGTTTTTT
once TRBJ2-7 . TRBV6-5 CASSYSNRPYEQYF TGTGCCAGCAGTTACTCGAACCGACCCTACGAGCAGTACTTC
. TRBJ2-2 TRBD2 TRBV4-1 CASSQVAGGKDTGELFF TGCGCCAGCAGCCAAGTAGCGGGAGGGAAGGACACCGGGGAGCTGTTTTTT
once TRBJ2-7 . TRBV5-1 CASSFPKQGLKFYEQYF TGCGCCAGCAGCTTCCCCAAACAAGGCTTAAAATTCTACGAGCAGTACTTC
. TRBJ1-1 . TRBV7-6 CASSLADTTEAFF TGTGCCAGCAGCTTAGCGGACACCACTGAAGCTTTCTTT
. TRBJ1-5 TRBD1 TRBV7-2 CASSFRQGRSQPQHF TGTGCCAGCAGCTTCCGACAGGGGAGGAGTCAGCCCCAGCATTTT
. TRBJ1-2 . TRBV5-1 CASSVGSYGYTF TGCGCCAGCAGCGTGGGGTCCTATGGCTACACCTTC
. TRBJ2-3 TRBD2 TRBV19 CASSDTGTSGGAGDTQYF TGTGCCAGTAGTGACACCGGGACTAGCGGGGGGGCCGGAGATACGCAGTATTTT
. TRBJ2-6 . TRBV18 CASSPTREGLSGANVLTF TGTGCCAGCTCACCTACCCGGGAAGGACTCTCTGGGGCCAACGTCCTGACTTTC
. TRBJ2-7 TRBD1 TRBV18 CASSPAGQGYEQYF TGTGCCAGCTCACCAGCGGGACAGGGCTACGAGCAGTACTTC
. TRBJ1-6 . TRBV29-1 CSAVTSPNSPLHF TGCAGCGCCGTTACCAGTCCGAATTCACCCCTCCACTTT